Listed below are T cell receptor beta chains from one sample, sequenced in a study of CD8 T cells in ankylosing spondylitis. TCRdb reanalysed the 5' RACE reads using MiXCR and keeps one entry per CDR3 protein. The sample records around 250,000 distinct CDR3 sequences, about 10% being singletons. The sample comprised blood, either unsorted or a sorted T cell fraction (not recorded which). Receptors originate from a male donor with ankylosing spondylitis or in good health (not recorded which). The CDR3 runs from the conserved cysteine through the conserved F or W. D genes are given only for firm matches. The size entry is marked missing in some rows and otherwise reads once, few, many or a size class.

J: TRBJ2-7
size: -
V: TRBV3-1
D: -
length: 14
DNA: TGTGCCAGCAGCCAAGAATCTGGGCCCTACGAGCAGTACTTC
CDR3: CASSQESGPYEQYF

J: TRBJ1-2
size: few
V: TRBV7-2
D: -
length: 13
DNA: TGTGCCAGCAGCTTAAGTATGGAGGTGGGCTACACCTTC
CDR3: CASSLSMEVGYTF

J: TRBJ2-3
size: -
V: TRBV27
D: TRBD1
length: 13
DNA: TGTGCCACGCTGGACAGGGTTTCAGATACGCAGTATTTT
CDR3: CATLDRVSDTQYF

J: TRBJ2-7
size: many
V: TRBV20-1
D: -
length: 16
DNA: TGCAGTGCTAGAGATACCGGGAAGCAGGGGGGATACGAGCAGTACTTC
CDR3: CSARDTGKQGGYEQYF

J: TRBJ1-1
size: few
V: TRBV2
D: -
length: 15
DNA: TGTGCCAGCAGTGTAATGGGGGGATCGAACACTGAAGCTTTCTTT
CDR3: CASSVMGGSNTEAFF

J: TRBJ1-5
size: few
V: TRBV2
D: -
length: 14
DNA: TGTGCCAGTACAGGGACTTTTGGCAATCAGCCCCAGCATTTT
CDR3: CASTGTFGNQPQHF

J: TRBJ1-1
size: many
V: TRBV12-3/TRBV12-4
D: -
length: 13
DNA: TGTGCCAGCAGCTACACTGGACTCACTGAAGCTTTCTTT
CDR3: CASSYTGLTEAFF

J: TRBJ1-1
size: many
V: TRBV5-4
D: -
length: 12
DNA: TGTGCCAGCAGCTTCCAGCGGACTGAAGCTTTCTTT
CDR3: CASSFQRTEAFF

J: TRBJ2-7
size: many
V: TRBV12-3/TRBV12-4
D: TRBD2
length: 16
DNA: TGTGCCAGCAGTTTAACCCCGGGACTAGCCCCCTACGAGCAGTACTTC
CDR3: CASSLTPGLAPYEQYF

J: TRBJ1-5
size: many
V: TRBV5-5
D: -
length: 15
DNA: TGTGCCAGCAGCTTTACAGTAATTAGCAATCAGCCCCAGCATTTT
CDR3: CASSFTVISNQPQHF

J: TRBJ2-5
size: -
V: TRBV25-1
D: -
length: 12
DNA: TGTGCCAGCAGTGAATCCGGAGAGGCCCAGTACTTC
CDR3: CASSESGEAQYF

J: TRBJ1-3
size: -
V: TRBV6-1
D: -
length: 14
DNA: TGTGCCAGCAGTGAAGCAGAGATTGGAAACACCATATATTTT
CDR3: CASSEAEIGNTIYF

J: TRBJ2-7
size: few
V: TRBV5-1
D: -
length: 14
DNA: TGCGCCAGCAGCTTGGCCGATCGGGTCGGCGAGCAGTACTTC
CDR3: CASSLADRVGEQYF

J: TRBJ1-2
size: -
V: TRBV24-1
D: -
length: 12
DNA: TGTGCCACCAGTGATTATGGTTCTGGCTACACCTTC
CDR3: CATSDYGSGYTF